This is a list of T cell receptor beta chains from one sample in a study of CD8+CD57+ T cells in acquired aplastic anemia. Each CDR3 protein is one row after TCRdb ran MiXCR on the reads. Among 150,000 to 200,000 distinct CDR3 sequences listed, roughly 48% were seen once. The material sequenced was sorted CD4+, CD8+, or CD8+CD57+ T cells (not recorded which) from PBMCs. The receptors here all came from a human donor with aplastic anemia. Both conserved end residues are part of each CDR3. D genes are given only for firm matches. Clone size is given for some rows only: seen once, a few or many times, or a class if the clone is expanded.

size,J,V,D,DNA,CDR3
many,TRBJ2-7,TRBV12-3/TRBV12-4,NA,TGTGCCAGCACCTCCCGTCCAGTTGACGAGCAGTACTTC,CASTSRPVDEQYF
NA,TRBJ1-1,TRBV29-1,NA,TGCAGCGTTGTACGGCGGGAGAGGATGAACACTGAAGTTTTCTTT,CSVVRRERMNTEVFF
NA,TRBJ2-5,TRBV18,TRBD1,TGTGCCAGCTCACCACCCCCATGGACAGGGACGAAAGAGACCCAGTACTTC,CASSPPPWTGTKETQYF
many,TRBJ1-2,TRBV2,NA,TGTGCCAGCAAAAAGGGACCGGACCGGCGTGGCTACACCTTC,CASKKGPDRRGYTF
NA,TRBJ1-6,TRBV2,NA,TGTGCCAGCAGGGGAGAGGGCAGGGCCTCACCCCTCCACTTT,CASRGEGRASPLHF
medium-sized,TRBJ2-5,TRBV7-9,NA,TGTGCCAGCAGCCCAAGAGGCCCGGAGACCCAGTACTTC,CASSPRGPETQYF
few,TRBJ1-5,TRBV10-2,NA,TGCGCCAGCAGTGACACAGAAGCCAATCAGCCCCAGCATTTT,CASSDTEANQPQHF
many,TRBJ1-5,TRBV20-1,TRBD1,TGCAGTGCTAGAGATCCGGTGACAGGGAGACAGCCCCAGCATTTT,CSARDPVTGRQPQHF
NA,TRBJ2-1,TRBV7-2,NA,TGTGCCAGCAGCCTAGGGCCCCCGCCCAATGAGCAGTTCTTC,CASSLGPPPNEQFF
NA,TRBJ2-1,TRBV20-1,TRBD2,TGCAGTGCTAGAGACTTGACTAGCGGGGGCTACAATGAGCAGTTCTTC,CSARDLTSGGYNEQFF